A single sample gave rise to the 12 T cell receptor beta chains below, sequenced in a study of identical twins. TCRdb recomputed calls from the 5' RACE reads with MiXCR, one row per CDR3 protein. The data hold under 500,000 distinct CDR3 sequences, with 13% to 15% observed a single time. Separately, the same data were catalogued under a study of yellow fever vaccine responses in identical twins.

Input material: CD4+ T cells sorted from blood. The receptor source for this set is a woman between 18 and 29 years old in good health.

This clonotype was detected a few times. The CDR3 bases are TGCAGTGCTCGGGACCCGGGACAGGGGGACACAGATACGCAGTATTTT. It is translated as CSARDPGQGDTDTQYF. This chain uses TRBV20-1 with TRBJ2-3; the match to TRBD1 covers 11 bases. Trimming removed 5 bases from V and 2 bases from J; junction bases left unmatched: 9. The CDR3 extends over 16 amino acids. Germline V gene lookup returns CDR1 DFQATT and CDR2 SNEGSKA (reference sequence).

The chain recombines TRBV7-8 with TRBJ2-2; 10 nucleotides match TRBD2. The CDR3 consists of 17 residues. Germline V gene data show CDR1 as SGHVS and CDR2 as FQNEAQ. V was pared by 1 base and J by 2 bases, with 4 bases of the junction left unmatched. DNA for the CDR3: TGTGCCAGCAGCTTAGGGGCTAGCGGGAGCAACACCGGGGAGCTGTTTTTT. Translated: CASSLGASGSNTGELFF.

This clonotype occurred many times. The chain couples TRBV4-3 to TRBJ2-1; 8 nucleotides match TRBD2. CDR3 length: 17 amino acids. Germline V lookup: CDR1 LGHNA, CDR2 YSLEER. Unmatched junction bases numbered 12, after V lost 0 bases and J lost 8 bases. The CDR3 region has the DNA TGCGCCAGCAGCCAAGAAGCGCTGCCGGGACTAGTAGATGAGCAGTTCTTC. Translating gives CASSQEALPGLVDEQFF.

The V call is TRBV11-2, the J call TRBJ2-3, with a tentative D call TRBD2 (6 bases). The ends were cut back, 5 bases at V and 4 bases at J, with 22 bases in the middle. The germline V gene has CDR1 SGHAT and CDR2 FQNNGV. The CDR3 runs to 17 residues. The CDR3 loop is CASSPTGGLSGPDTQYF. DNA of the CDR3: TGTGCCAGCAGCCCCACCGGTGGACTGAGCGGGCCAGATACGCAGTATTTT.

Only a few counts were recorded for this clonotype. The chain is built from TRBV20-1 and TRBJ2-3; 8 nucleotides agree with TRBD1. With 2 bases clipped from V and 1 base from J, the junction kept 2 bases outside the gene matches. The CDR3 covers 14 residues. CDR1 is DFQATT and CDR2 is SNEGSKA in the germline V gene (reference sequence). CDR3 in DNA: TGCAGTGCTAGACAACAGGGGGGCACAGATACGCAGTATTTT. Protein: CSARQQGGTDTQYF.

The rearrangement joins TRBV11-1 to TRBJ2-1, with 15 positions matching TRBD2. The CDR3 extends over 18 amino acids. V shed 6 bases, J shed 1 base, and the junction held 7 bases outside the gene matches. CDR1 and CDR2 (germline): SGHAT, FQDESV (reference sequence). CDR3 coding DNA: TGTGCCAGCAGAACGGGACTAGCGGGGGGACGATCCTACAATGAGCAGTTCTTC. Residues: CASRTGLAGGRSYNEQFF.

The rearrangement links TRBV12-3 or TRBV12-4 to TRBJ2-7, with D hard to call. The CDR3 is 11 amino acids. V lost 3 bases and J 5 bases, leaving 5 bases between the germline ends. CDR3 bases: TGTGCCAGCAGTTTGTATAACGAGCAGTACTTC. Its translation: CASSLYNEQYF.

This clonotype occurred many times. The CDR3 nucleotides read TGCAGTGCTAGAGTCCGGACTACGGGTCTAGAGACCCAGTACTTC. It codes for CSARVRTTGLETQYF. This chain links TRBV20-1 with TRBJ2-5; tentatively, D is TRBD2 (6 bases). The germline V gene has CDR1 DFQATT and CDR2 SNEGSKA (reference sequence). With 1 base removed from V and 4 bases from J, the gap between germline ends came to 16 bases. The CDR3 has 15 residues.

This clonotype was observed a handful of times. This chain links TRBV7-9 with TRBJ2-3; D perhaps matches TRBD2 (6 bases). In germline, CDR1 is SEHNR, CDR2 FQNEAQ (reference sequence). V was pared by 6 bases and J by 5 bases, with 24 bases between. The CDR3 spans 17 residues. CDR3 DNA sequence: TGTGCCAGCAGTCTCAGGCGCCCAAGCGGCGGGATAGATACGCAGTATTTT. Its protein is CASSLRRPSGGIDTQYF.

This clonotype was counted only a few times. The V gene is TRBV6-1, the J gene TRBJ1-3, with a weak D call TRBD1 (6 bases). The CDR3 covers 14 residues. The V end lost 5 bases, the J end lost 3 bases, and 11 bases lay between the germline ends. Per germline, CDR1 MNHNS and CDR2 SASEGT. The DNA for the CDR3 is TGTGCCAGCAGTAAACAGGGTGGTGGAAACACCATATATTTT. Amino acid sequence: CASSKQGGGNTIYF.

In its sample, this clonotype was seen many times. This chain connects TRBV6-5 to TRBJ1-5; D gene unclear. Germline V gene data show CDR1 as MNHEY and CDR2 as SVGAGI. V was pared by 2 bases and J by 6 bases, with 14 bases between. There are 15 residues in the CDR3. The CDR3 loop reads CASSYRGEVGQPQHF. In DNA, the CDR3 is TGTGCCAGCAGTTACCGCGGGGAGGTAGGTCAGCCCCAGCATTTT.

This clonotype has just a few counts. A junction end diverges from the germline sequence, so it may reflect a read error. The J gene is TRBJ2-1, the V gene TRBV7-7; 8 bases are shared with TRBD2. The CDR3 covers 15 residues. CDR1 and CDR2 from the germline V gene are SSHAT and FNYEAQ (reference sequence). The CDR3 DNA follows: TGTGCTAGCAGCCTACTAAGCGGGAGAGGGAATGAGCAGTTCTTC. Its protein is CASSLLSGRGNEQFF.